The clone carrying this T cell receptor beta chain appeared a few times. Its antigen is unknown. This sample stems from a study of blood T cells in healthy people across ages. Broader study findings: Possibly confounding the expanded clonotype changes was the fact that donor CMV status was unknown. In older individuals, TCR beta diversity per million T cells was lower, falling roughly linearly with age.

Using a J-beta primer mix together with a sample-barcoded 5' primer, a second PCR was run for about 6 to 12 cycles. Every sample produced at least 2.5 million CDR3-containing paired-end reads. One entry per CDR3 protein results from TCRdb running MiXCR on the 5' RACE reads. The data hold 1.4 million to 1.5 million distinct CDR3 sequences, with approximately 40% observed a single time. V gave up 0 bases and J gave up 2 bases, with 12 bases separating them. Germline CDR1 and CDR2: SGHRS and YFSETQ. The CDR3 contains 15 residues. This TCR came from a woman aged 18 to 35 in good health. This chain joins TRBV5-1 and TRBJ2-7; D might be TRBD2 (5 bases). The sample taken for sequencing was blood. The CDR3, as DNA: TGCGCCAGCAGCTTGGAGGGCGGGCCGACCTACGAGCAGTACTTC. Its translation: CASSLEGGPTYEQYF.